The count of the clone carrying this T cell receptor (beta chain) is one. Antigen: not known. The sample is drawn from a study of shared clonotypes between healthy human individuals. Looking at the study overall: Donor ages ranged 18 to 49 years: a couple of women, three men. Study results and caveats: Generally, naive subsets came out with larger estimated richness than memory subsets. Generation of non-shared clonotypes was less probable than generation of clonotypes shared by all four donors.

Data came from immunoSEQ multiplex PCR; TCRdb stores just in-frame clones and leaves some out. The data contain 950,000 to 1,200,000 clones, roughly 80% of them singletons. CDR1 and CDR2 from the germline V gene are MDHEN and SYDVKM. The V end lost 8 bases, the J end lost 5 bases, and 19 bases lay between the germline ends. The CDR3 runs 14 residues. This clonotype was obtained from a man aged 18 to 29 in good health. Some clones in this sample may be carry-over from other donors' samples. Sequencing was done on a sample of memory CD4+ T cells from PBMCs. Noted subset: CD45RA-negative fraction. The rearrangement joins TRBV28 to TRBJ2-7; D is possibly TRBD2 (5 bases). Written as DNA, the CDR3 is TGTGCCAGCCGACCCGCGGGCGACTTGGACGAGCAGTACTTC. This sequence encodes CASRPAGDLDEQYF.